The T cell receptor beta chain described here comes from a study of blood T cell repertoires in COVID-19. Study at large: Samples taken during acute and convalescent COVID-19 were collected in the United States, Italy and Spain. PBMCs, B-cell-depleted T cells, or T cells were the source of the cDNA or gDNA that made up the material.

Germline CDR1 is SGHTA and CDR2 is FQGNSA. The germline V and J ends were trimmed by 5 bases and 1 base, with 9 bases remaining between them. The CDR3 spans 14 residues. Per the original data handling: For nucleated cells, counts were estimated from reference gene primer amplification. Data came from immunoSEQ multiplex PCR; TCRdb stores just in-frame clones and leaves some out. D and trimming come from the DNA, and the V and J calls and clone size come from that table. Seen here are over 30,000 clones, approximately 84% observed once, and the top ten hold roughly 29%. The source of this sequence is a man older than 75 with active or convalescent COVID-19. Source material: peripheral blood. V and J are TRBV7-2 and TRBJ1-3, with D possibly TRBD1 on 5 matching bases. The CDR3 region is CASSVGGSGNTIYF. In nucleotides, the CDR3 is TGTGCCAGCAGCGTCGGGGGTTCTGGAAACACCATATATTTT.